The 15 T cell receptor beta chains below come from one sample, sequenced in a study of blood T cell repertoires in COVID-19. TCRdb's table, derived via immunoSEQ multiplex PCR, lists solely in-frame clones and lacks some. The table includes 150,000 or so clones, over 65% detected once. Sample: peripheral blood. The receptor source for this set is a man aged 80 or over with acute or convalescent COVID-19.

In this sample, this clone turned up a few times. The V call is TRBV6-1, the J call TRBJ2-7; unclear D gene. The CDR3 has 13 amino acids. In germline, CDR1 is MNHNS, CDR2 SASEGT. The ends were cut back, 2 bases at V and 4 bases at J, with 9 bases in the middle. CDR3 nucleotides: TGTGCCAGCAGTGAATGGGCAGCTTACGAGCAGTACGTC. Encoded protein: CASSEWAAYEQYV.

V and J are TRBV27 and TRBJ2-7, with D tentatively TRBD1 (6 bases). The CDR3 loop spans 16 amino acids. Germline CDR1 MNHEY, CDR2 SMNVEV (reference sequence). Trimming took off 2 bases at V and 5 bases at J, with 19 bases between the two ends. For the CDR3, the DNA is TGTGCCAGCAGTTTAAGGGCGGCGCAGGGGTGGAACGAGCAGTACTTC. Its translation: CASSLRAAQGWNEQYF.

This chain joins TRBV19 and TRBJ2-2, with 8 nucleotides matching TRBD1. This CDR3 contains 15 residues. Germline trimming cut 6 bases from V and 7 bases from J; bases unmatched to any gene: 10. CDR1 is LNHDA, CDR2 SQIVND, per germline (reference sequence). CDR3 in DNA: TGTGCCAGTAGCCTGACAGGGGTGTTGGACGGGGAGCTGTTTTTT. Protein: CASSLTGVLDGELFF.

This chain uses TRBV29-1 with TRBJ2-3; 10 nucleotides match TRBD1. The junction had 7 bases not matched to a gene; V was cut back by 7 bases and J by 6 bases. Germline CDR1 is SQVTM and CDR2 is ANQGSEA. The CDR3 contains 13 residues. CDR3 sequence reads: CSADGQGGDTQYF. The CDR3, as DNA: TGCAGCGCCGACGGACAGGGGGGTGATACGCAGTATTTT.

This chain connects TRBV5-1 to TRBJ2-5; TRBD1 might be the D (6 bases). V was cut by 5 bases and J by 5 bases, with 16 bases left in between. The CDR3 covers 14 residues. Germline CDR1 is SGHRS and CDR2 is YFSETQ. CDR3 loop: CASSRQGMEETQYF. CDR3 nucleotide sequence: TGCGCCAGCAGTAGGCAGGGGATGGAGGAGACCCAGTACTTC.

The chain joins TRBV28 to TRBJ2-7, with 13 positions matching TRBD2. Germline values: CDR1 MDHEN, CDR2 SYDVKM. V shed 5 bases and J 4 bases; nucleotides not matched to a gene: 5. The CDR3 is made up of 15 amino acids. CDR3 residues: CASSPRLAGGYEQYV. Here the CDR3 DNA reads TGTGCCAGCAGTCCGAGACTAGCGGGGGGTTACGAGCAGTACGTC.

The rearrangement links TRBV27 to TRBJ1-2; D might be TRBD1 (5 bases). The CDR3 extends over 16 amino acids. V was shortened by 3 bases and J by 6 bases, with 20 bases between the two germline ends. Per germline, CDR1 MNHEY and CDR2 SMNVEV (reference sequence). The CDR3 nucleotides are TGTGCCAGCAGTTTCGATCGGGGGGGTATTTCTCATGGCTACACCTTC. Its protein is CASSFDRGGISHGYTF.

This clone showed up just once. The rearrangement links TRBV19 to TRBJ2-1, with D perhaps TRBD1 (6 bases). CDR1 and CDR2 (germline): LNHDA, SQIVND (reference sequence). This CDR3 has 14 residues. The V end was cut by 3 bases, the J end by 5 bases, with 11 bases between. The CDR3: CASSIEDRHNEQFF. As DNA, the CDR3 is TGTGCCAGTAGTATTGAGGACAGACACAATGAGCAGTTCTTC.

This chain joins TRBV10-3 and TRBJ2-1, with 11 positions matching TRBD2. In germline, CDR1 is ENHRY, CDR2 SYGVKD. This CDR3 has 16 residues. The ends lost 6 bases at V and 4 bases at J; junction bases unmatched: 8. The CDR3 is CAISPKTSGEYNEQFF. The CDR3 bases are TGTGCCATCAGCCCCAAGACTAGCGGGGAGTACAATGAGCAGTTCTTC.

The rearrangement links TRBV7-2 to TRBJ1-1, with D perhaps matching TRBD1 (6 bases). CDR1 is SGHTA and CDR2 is FQGNSA in the germline V gene. The ends were cut back, 5 bases at V and 7 bases at J, with 11 bases in the middle. The CDR3 runs 12 residues. The CDR3 DNA reads as TGTGCCAGCAGCCCCGGACAGCGTGAAGCTTTCTTT. Its protein is CASSPGQREAFF.

A single count supports this clone. This chain's CDR3 is CASSQVAGYGYTF. CDR3 coding DNA: TGTGCCAGCAGCCAAGTAGCCGGATATGGCTACACCTTC. The V gene is TRBV3-1 (or the pseudogene TRBV3-2), the J gene TRBJ1-2; no definite D call. Looked up from germline, CDR1 is LGHDT and CDR2 is YNNKEL (reference sequence). Trimming stripped 1 base from V and 5 bases from J, with 8 bases between. The CDR3 extends over 13 amino acids.

V and J are TRBV14 and TRBJ1-2; 10 bases line up with TRBD1. From germline, CDR1 is SGHDN and CDR2 FVKESK. The J segment lost 5 bases and the V segment lost 6 bases, leaving 3 bases of the junction unmatched. This CDR3 has 13 residues. CDR3 sequence (DNA): TGTGCCAGCAGACGGGACAGGGGATATGGCTACACCTTC. It is translated as CASRRDRGYGYTF.

This clone occurred once. V gene TRBV19 combines with J gene TRBJ1-5, with TRBD1 identical over 9 bases. V lost 9 bases to trimming and J lost 0 bases; unmatched junction nucleotides: 9. Germline-derived CDR1 and CDR2 are LNHDA and SQIVND (reference sequence). The CDR3 covers 16 residues. In nucleotides, the CDR3 is TGTGCCAGCCGTGGGGACAGGGACTATAGCAATCAGCCCCAGCATTTT. Protein sequence: CASRGDRDYSNQPQHF.

V is TRBV11-2 and J is TRBJ2-5; 8 bases are shared with TRBD2. The V segment lost 6 bases and the J segment 3 bases; nucleotides outside the gene matches: 3. Germline lookup yields CDR1 SGHAT and CDR2 FQNNGV. This CDR3 comprises 13 residues. CDR3 in DNA: TGTGCCAGCAGTGGAGCGGGGGAAGAGACCCAGTACTTC. Translating it yields CASSGAGEETQYF.

The chain links TRBV5-1 to TRBJ1-4; no definite D call. The CDR3 is 14 residues long. Trimming took 4 bases from V and 7 from J, leaving 14 bases between them. CDR1 and CDR2 from the germline V gene are SGHRS and YFSETQ. CDR3 sequence (DNA): TGCGCCAGCAGCCCCGTGACTCCAAGTGAAAAACTGTTTTTT. Protein: CASSPVTPSEKLFF.